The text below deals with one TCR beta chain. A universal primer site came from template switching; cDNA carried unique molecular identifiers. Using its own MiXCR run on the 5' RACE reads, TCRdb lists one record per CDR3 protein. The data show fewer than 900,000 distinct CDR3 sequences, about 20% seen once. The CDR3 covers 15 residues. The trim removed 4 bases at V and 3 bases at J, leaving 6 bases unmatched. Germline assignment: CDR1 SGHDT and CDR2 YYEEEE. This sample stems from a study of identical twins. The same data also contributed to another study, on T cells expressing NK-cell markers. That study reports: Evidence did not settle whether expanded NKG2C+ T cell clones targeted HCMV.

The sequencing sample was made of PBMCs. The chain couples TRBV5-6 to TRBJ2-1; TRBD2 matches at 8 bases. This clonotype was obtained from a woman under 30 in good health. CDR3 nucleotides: TGTGCCAGCAGCCCCAGCGGGGGACACTACAATGAGCAGTTCTTC. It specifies CASSPSGGHYNEQFF.